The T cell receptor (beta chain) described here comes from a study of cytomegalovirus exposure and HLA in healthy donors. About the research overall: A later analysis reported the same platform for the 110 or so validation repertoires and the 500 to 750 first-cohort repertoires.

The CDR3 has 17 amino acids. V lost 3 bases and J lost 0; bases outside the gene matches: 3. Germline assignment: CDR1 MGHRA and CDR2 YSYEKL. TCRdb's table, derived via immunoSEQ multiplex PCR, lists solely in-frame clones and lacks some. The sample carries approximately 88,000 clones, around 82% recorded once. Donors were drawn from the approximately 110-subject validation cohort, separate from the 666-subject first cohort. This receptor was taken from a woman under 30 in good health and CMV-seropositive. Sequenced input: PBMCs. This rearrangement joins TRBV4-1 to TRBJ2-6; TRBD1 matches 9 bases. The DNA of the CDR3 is TGCGCCAGCAGCCAGGGACAGGGCCTCTCTGGGGCCAACGTCCTGACTTTC. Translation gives CASSQGQGLSGANVLTF.